Shown below are 10 T cell receptor beta chains from a single sample sequenced in a study of breast tumors, draining lymph nodes, adjacent tissues. TCRdb itself ran the multiplex PCR reads through MiXCR, one entry per CDR3 protein. The sample contains about 130,000 distinct CDR3 sequences, approximately 20% of which appear only once. Samples came from axillary lymph nodes draining the breast cancer. The sample consisted of axillary lymph node tissue. Every receptor here comes from a female donor with breast cancer. Some clones in this sample may be carry-over from other donors' samples.

This clonotype came up many times. The rearrangement links TRBV19 to TRBJ2-1; D is possibly TRBD2 (5 bases). The CDR3 length is 14 residues. V lost 3 bases and J 1 base, leaving 7 bases between the germline ends. The V gene's germline CDR1 is LNHDA and CDR2 SQIVND (reference sequence). Written as DNA, the CDR3 is TGTGCCAGTAGTATTAGCGTGTCCTACAATGAGCAGTTCTTC. Translating gives CASSISVSYNEQFF.

This clonotype has at least ten counts. The chain carries TRBV20-1 and TRBJ2-1, with a tentative D call TRBD2 (7 bases). The ends were cut back, 5 bases at V and 4 bases at J, with 18 bases in the middle. The length of the CDR3 is 15 residues. Germline V lookup: CDR1 DFQATT, CDR2 SNEGSKA (reference sequence). This CDR3 is CSAPGPGGRYNEQFF. The CDR3 DNA sequence: TGCAGTGCTCCCGGGCCGGGGGGCAGGTACAATGAGCAGTTCTTC.

This clonotype was seen many times. This rearrangement joins TRBV2 to TRBJ2-1; 9 bases agree with TRBD2. Germline V gene sequence: CDR1 SNHLY, CDR2 FYNNEI. This CDR3 is built from 15 residues. Trimming removed 4 bases from V and 2 bases from J; junction bases left unmatched: 3. DNA for the CDR3: TGTGCCAGCAGTGGGGCTAGCGGGACCTACAATGAGCAGTTCTTC. Amino acids: CASSGASGTYNEQFF.

Note on this clonotype: A single base separates this from a much larger clone, so it may be a read error. The chain links TRBV5-1 to TRBJ2-2; D perhaps matches TRBD2 (5 bases). In germline, CDR1 is SGHRS, CDR2 YFSETQ. This CDR3 comprises 15 residues. Between the trimmed V and J ends, which lost 4 bases and 1 base, there was a span of 11 bases. The CDR3 region is CASSPAGENTGELFF. The CDR3, as DNA: TGCGCCAGCAGCCCGGCCGGGGAGAACACCGGGGAGCTGTTTTTT. The full variable domain, its missing parts supplied by reference TRBV5-1 and TRBJ2-2, is KAGVTQTPRYLIKTRGQQVTLSCSPISGHRSVSWYQQTPGQGLQFLFEYFSETQRNKGNFPGRFSGRQFSNSRSEMNVSTLELGDSALYLCASSPAGENTGELFFGEGSRLTVL.

A word on this clonotype: Since a much larger clone is just one base distant, this may be a read error. As the CDR3 is not closed by the conserved phenylalanine or tryptophan, this likely results from a read error. CDR3 nucleotide sequence: TGTGCCAGCAGACATGTCCGGGACCAGCGGTTCTACGAGCAGTACCTC. Its protein is CASRHVRDQRFYEQYL. The V and J genes are TRBV6-2 or TRBV6-3 and TRBJ2-7, with D perhaps assigned TRBD1 or TRBD2 (5 bases each). The germline gives CDR1 MNHEY, CDR2 SVGEGT. V was trimmed by 6 bases and J by 3 bases, leaving 21 bases between them. The CDR3 is 16 amino acids.

The V gene is TRBV6-1, the J gene TRBJ2-4, with 9 bases identical to TRBD1. This CDR3 spans 14 amino acids. CDR1 is MNHNS and CDR2 is SASEGT in the germline V gene. Trimming at V came to 6 bases and at J to 6 bases, leaving 6 bases not matched to a gene. The CDR3 DNA is TGTGCCAGCAGGGACAGGGGTCTGGTAAACATTCAGTACTTC. It translates to CASRDRGLVNIQYF.

This clonotype was picked up many times. The rearrangement uses TRBV20-1 and TRBJ2-2, with 10 bases fitting TRBD2. V lost 4 bases and J lost 6; bases outside the gene matches: 5. This CDR3 is built from 14 residues. Germline values: CDR1 DFQATT, CDR2 SNEGSKA (reference sequence). The CDR3 DNA is TGCAGTGCTATCCTAGCGGGAGCCGCCGGGGAGCTGTTTTTT. Residues: CSAILAGAAGELFF.

This clonotype was found many times. The V gene is TRBV27, the J gene TRBJ2-3; possible D gene TRBD2, 6 bases. This CDR3 is 11 amino acids long. Trimming left V 8 bases short and J 11 bases short, with 14 bases between. Germline values: CDR1 MNHEY, CDR2 SMNVEV (reference sequence). CDR3 in DNA: TGTGCCAGCGGTTCGGGGGAGAAGCAGTATTTT. Translating gives CASGSGEKQYF.

This clonotype was recorded at least ten times. The chain couples TRBV4-1 to TRBJ2-3, with 9 nucleotides matching TRBD2. V trimming: 4 bases; J trimming: 3 bases; junction bases outside the gene matches: 5. The CDR3 is made up of 15 amino acids. Germline loops: CDR1 MGHRA, CDR2 YSYEKL. The CDR3: CASSLGGRATDTQYF. CDR3 bases: TGCGCCAGCAGCCTCGGCGGGAGGGCGACAGATACGCAGTATTTT.

This chain uses TRBV5-6 with TRBJ2-6, with 10 bases that match TRBD1. With 4 bases clipped from V and 0 bases from J, the junction kept 10 bases outside the gene matches. The CDR3 has 19 residues. Germline assignment: CDR1 SGHDT and CDR2 YYEEEE. The CDR3 DNA reads as TGTGCCAGCAGCCTGCCGGGACAGGGGACTGGCTCTGGGGCCAACGTCCTGACTTTC. This codes for CASSLPGQGTGSGANVLTF. The whole variable domain, remainder taken from reference TRBV5-6 and TRBJ2-6, is DAGVTQSPTHLIKTRGQQVTLRCSPKSGHDTVSWYQQALGQGPQFIFQYYEEEERQRGNFPDRFSGHQFPNYSSELNVNALLLGDSALYLCASSLPGQGTGSGANVLTFGAGSRLTVL.